The TCR beta chain described here comes from a study of T cell clonality in common variable immunodeficiency. Study findings and constraints: What drives increased CVID clonality needs T cell subpopulation sequencing. TCRbeta clonality was increased in CVID versus healthy controls.

This clone was seen many times. Its antigen is still unknown. The DNA ends 3 residues before the CDR3 does, and the rest of the CDR3 is filled in from the germline J gene. The protocol was immunoSEQ multiplex PCR, while the TCRdb copy is restricted to in-frame clones and leaves out a portion. The sample holds 55,000 or so clones, and no clone turns up only once. V was pared by 6 bases and J by 1 base, with 7 bases of the junction left unmatched. There are 15 residues in the CDR3. The V gene's germline CDR1 is LNHDA and CDR2 SQIVND (reference sequence). The material sequenced was peripheral blood mononuclear cells. The TCR sequence derives from a person aged 18 to 70 in good health. The V and J genes are TRBV19 and TRBJ2-3; 7 bases map to TRBD1. CDR3 region: CASSQTGLGTDTQYF. CDR3 DNA, as far as it was read: TGTGCCAGTAGCCAGACAGGGTTAGGCACAGATACG.